This T cell receptor beta chain stems from a study of blood T cell repertoires in COVID-19. Study in general: From T cells, B-cell-depleted T cells, or PBMCs came the material, which was cDNA or gDNA.

Study processing details: Amplification of reference gene primers provided the estimated nucleated cell counts. The method was immunoSEQ multiplex PCR; TCRdb's version includes in-frame clones alone and lacks a portion of them. The V and J calls and clone size were taken over from that table, and D and trimming were inferred from the DNA. The sample includes 200,000 to 250,000 clones, roughly nine tenths of them seen just once. CDR1 is LNHNV and CDR2 is YYDKDF in the germline V gene (reference sequence). This CDR3 spans 12 amino acids. The V gene end was trimmed by 5 bases and the J gene end by 5 bases; junction bases not matched to a gene: 2.

The TCR comes from a woman aged 18-35 years who had recovered from COVID-19. The V and J genes are TRBV15 and TRBJ2-5; TRBD2 matches 7 bases. What was sequenced was peripheral blood. The CDR3 DNA reads as TGTGCCACCAGCGGCGGGAGTGAGACCCAGTACTTC. This encodes CATSGGSETQYF.